Listed below are T cell receptor beta chains from one sample, sequenced in a study of identical twins. TCRdb used MiXCR to reprocess the 5' RACE reads, holding one entry per CDR3 protein. The sample contains some 1,700,000 distinct CDR3 sequences, more than 30% of which appear only once. Sequencing was carried out using cord blood. The receptors shown here come from a newborn girl in good health. The CDR3 runs from the conserved cysteine through the conserved F or W. Each record gives: V gene, J gene, clone size, D gene, CDR3 length, CDR3 DNA, CDR3 protein. A D gene is named only where the DNA matches it firmly. Not every row has a clone size; where given, it reads once, few, many or a size class.

TRBV12-3/TRBV12-4	TRBJ2-5	few	TRBD2	17	TGTGCCAGCAGTTTTTGGGGGACTAGCGGCTTCCAAGAGACCCAGTACTTC	CASSFWGTSGFQETQYF
TRBV12-3/TRBV12-4	TRBJ1-5	-	-	16	TGTGCCAGCAGTCAACACCGGGTCTCGGGGAATCAGCCCCAGCATTTT	CASSQHRVSGNQPQHF
TRBV9	TRBJ2-1	few	-	13	TGTGCCAGCAGCGTAGCAGGGTTCAATGAGCAGTTCTTC	CASSVAGFNEQFF
TRBV10-2	TRBJ2-1	few	TRBD2	15	TGCGCCAGCAGCGAGTTGATAGCGGGGGGCAATGAGCAGTTCTTC	CASSELIAGGNEQFF
TRBV2	TRBJ2-5	-	TRBD2	14	TGTGCCAGCAGTGACAAACTAGCGGCGGAGACCCAGTACTTC	CASSDKLAAETQYF
TRBV7-2	TRBJ2-7	-	-	15	TGTGCCAGCAGCTTCGGACGCTCGAGCTCCTACGAGCAGTACTTC	CASSFGRSSSYEQYF
TRBV3-1	TRBJ2-4	-	TRBD2	19	TGTGCCAGCAGCCAAGATGGGCTAGCGGGAGACCTAGCCAAAAACATTCAGTACTTC	CASSQDGLAGDLAKNIQYF
TRBV6-6	TRBJ2-2	-	-	13	TGTGCCAGCATCACAAGGAACACCGGGGAGCTGTTTTTT	CASITRNTGELFF
TRBV3-1	TRBJ1-2	-	TRBD1	16	TGTGCCAGCAGCCTACGCGGGACAGAAGCTAACTATGGCTACACCTTC	CASSLRGTEANYGYTF
TRBV29-1	TRBJ1-1	few	-	14	TGCAGCGTTGAGGGGGGACGTCGTTCCACTGAAGCTTTCTTT	CSVEGGRRSTEAFF
TRBV2	TRBJ2-5	-	TRBD2	17	TGTGCCAGCAGTGAAGATGTTTTAACGGGAGGAAACAATGAGCAGTACTTC	CASSEDVLTGGNNEQYF
TRBV7-6	TRBJ2-3	-	-	18	TGTGCCAGCAGCTTAGCTCCCCGTAGTGGGGGGCGCACAGATACGCAGTATTTT	CASSLAPRSGGRTDTQYF
TRBV5-1	TRBJ1-4	-	-	13	TGCGCCAGCAGCGTGGGGGGGTATGAAAAACTGTTTTTT	CASSVGGYEKLFF
TRBV5-1	TRBJ1-1	-	-	18	TGCGCCAGCAGCTTAAAAGCCCATACAGGGAAGGGGAACACTGAAGCTTTCTTT	CASSLKAHTGKGNTEAFF
TRBV5-1	TRBJ2-3	-	TRBD1	15	TGCGCCAGCAGCGTGGGACAGTCCACGGCAGATACGCAGTATTTT	CASSVGQSTADTQYF
TRBV20-1	TRBJ2-7	-	TRBD2	13	TGCAGTGCTAAGCGGGGGGGTAGCGACGAGCAGTACTTC	CSAKRGGSDEQYF
TRBV10-3	TRBJ2-2	-	-	13	TGTGCCATCAGTGAGTCAGGGTTTCAGGAGCTGTTTTTT	CAISESGFQELFF
TRBV20-1	TRBJ2-1	-	TRBD2	16	TGCAGTGCTCTAGGGACTAGCGGGCGTCCCTACAATGAGCAGTTCTTC	CSALGTSGRPYNEQFF
TRBV12-3/TRBV12-4	TRBJ1-2	-	TRBD1	15	TGTGCCAGCAGTCTCCCTCAGGGGGCGGGCTATGGCTACACCTTC	CASSLPQGAGYGYTF
TRBV2	TRBJ2-7	many	-	13	TGTGCCAGCAGTGGAGACAGGTCCTACGAGCAGTACTTC	CASSGDRSYEQYF
TRBV10-3	TRBJ2-3	-	-	13	TGTGCCATCAGTGAGTCTACACTACCCCGGCAGTATTTT	CAISESTLPRQYF
TRBV12-3/TRBV12-4	TRBJ2-4	-	TRBD2	16	TGTGCCAGCAGTTTAGAACTAGCGGGGGGTCGAGACATTCAGTACTTC	CASSLELAGGRDIQYF
TRBV3-1	TRBJ2-5	-	TRBD2	14	TGTGCCAGCAGCCACCGACTAGCGGGATATGAGCAGTACTTC	CASSHRLAGYEQYF
TRBV5-1	TRBJ1-2	-	-	17	TGCGCCAGCAGCTTGGAAGGAGTGACGACAGATTACTATGGCTACACCTTC	CASSLEGVTTDYYGYTF
TRBV28	TRBJ2-3	-	TRBD2	17	TGTGCCAGCAGCCACGGTTCACTAGCGGGAGGGCAAGATACGCAGTATTTT	CASSHGSLAGGQDTQYF
TRBV7-2	TRBJ2-7	-	TRBD2	18	TGTGCCAGCAGCTTAGAAGTCAAAATGAGCGGGGGAGGCTACGAGCAGTACTTC	CASSLEVKMSGGGYEQYF
TRBV2	TRBJ1-5	-	TRBD1	14	TGTGCCAGCTGCCGACAGGGGGTCTCTGAGCCCCAGCATTTT	CASCRQGVSEPQHF
TRBV7-7	TRBJ2-2	few	-	15	TGTGCTAGCAGCTTAGAAAGGGGGAGTACCGGGGAGCTGTTTTTT	CASSLERGSTGELFF
TRBV12-3/TRBV12-4	TRBJ2-1	-	TRBD2	12	TGTGCCAGCAGTTCTAGCGGGGCGGCAGGGTTCTTC	CASSSSGAAGFF
TRBV3-1	TRBJ2-2	-	TRBD2	16	TGTGCCAGCAGCCCAGGGACTAGCGGGATGAGCGGGGAGCTGTTTTTT	CASSPGTSGMSGELFF
TRBV10-3	TRBJ2-3	few	TRBD2	17	TGTGCCATCAGTGAGTCGACAAGGGCGGGAGGCACAGATACGCAGTATTTT	CAISESTRAGGTDTQYF
TRBV13	TRBJ1-2	few	-	15	TGTGCCAGCAGCTTAGGGACCAAGAGCGACTATGGCTACACCTTC	CASSLGTKSDYGYTF